Listed below are T cell receptor beta chains from one sample, sequenced in a study of blood T cell repertoires in COVID-19. Only in-frame clones appear in the TCRdb table, and some are missing; sequencing was by immunoSEQ multiplex PCR. The sample yields about 120,000 clones, less than 90% seen once. The sequenced sample was peripheral blood. These receptors all stem from an elderly man with active or convalescent COVID-19. The CDR3 runs from the conserved cysteine through the conserved F or W. The order of the fields is CDR3 protein, CDR3 DNA, clone size, J gene, V gene, D gene. A D gene is named only where the DNA matches it firmly. Clone size, where shown, is once, few, many, or a class for clones that have expanded.

CDR3 protein: CASSLASGDNEQFF; CDR3 DNA: TGTGCCAGCAGCTTAGCTAGCGGGGACAATGAGCAGTTCTTC; clone size: once; J gene: TRBJ2-1; V gene: TRBV7-3; D gene: TRBD2
CDR3 protein: CASNPGQGGYGYTF; CDR3 DNA: TGTGCCAGCAACCCGGGACAGGGTGGCTATGGCTACACCTTC; clone size: .; J gene: TRBJ1-2; V gene: TRBV6-4; D gene: TRBD1
CDR3 protein: CASSKAQALAGGNNEQFF; CDR3 DNA: TGTGCCAGCAGCAAAGCCCAAGCCCTAGCGGGGGGAAACAATGAGCAGTTCTTC; clone size: once; J gene: TRBJ2-1; V gene: TRBV21-1; D gene: .
CDR3 protein: CASSPGAGWGTEAFF; CDR3 DNA: TGTGCCAGCTCACCAGGGGCAGGGTGGGGCACTGAAGCTTTCTTT; clone size: .; J gene: TRBJ1-1; V gene: TRBV18; D gene: .
CDR3 protein: CASSPGTGGMETQYF; CDR3 DNA: TGCGCCAGCAGCCCTGGGACAGGGGGCATGGAGACCCAGTACTTC; clone size: few; J gene: TRBJ2-5; V gene: TRBV5-1; D gene: TRBD1
CDR3 protein: CASSLLGGSYNSPLHF; CDR3 DNA: TGTGCCAGCAGCTTATTGGGGGGCTCCTATAATTCACCCCTCCACTTT; clone size: once; J gene: TRBJ1-6; V gene: TRBV7-2; D gene: .
CDR3 protein: CASSLSRGSRETQYF; CDR3 DNA: TGTGCCAGCAGTCTGTCGCGGGGATCCCGAGAGACCCAGTACTTC; clone size: .; J gene: TRBJ2-5; V gene: TRBV6-5; D gene: .
CDR3 protein: CASSLGGSGNTIYF; CDR3 DNA: TGTGCCAGCAGTTTAGGCGGGTCTGGAAACACCATATATTTT; clone size: .; J gene: TRBJ1-3; V gene: TRBV28; D gene: .
CDR3 protein: CASSGGQGREKLFF; CDR3 DNA: TGTGCCAGCAGCGGGGGACAGGGGCGGGAAAAACTGTTTTTT; clone size: .; J gene: TRBJ1-4; V gene: TRBV9; D gene: TRBD1
CDR3 protein: CASSLGQGYYGYTF; CDR3 DNA: TGCGCCAGCAGCTTGGGACAGGGCTACTATGGCTACACCTTC; clone size: .; J gene: TRBJ1-2; V gene: TRBV5-1; D gene: TRBD1
CDR3 protein: CASSQLPRGPYEQYF; CDR3 DNA: TGTGCCAGCAGCCAATTACCCAGGGGTCCCTACGAGCAGTACTTC; clone size: .; J gene: TRBJ2-7; V gene: TRBV3-1/TRBV3-2; D gene: .